Sequencing of this TCR beta chain was carried out in a study of beta chain features in type 1 diabetes. Findings of the study overall: The similarity of naive, central memory and Treg TCRB repertoires appeared greater among patients than among healthy donors. Type 1 diabetes patients had VDJ junctions that carried fewer insertions and more deletions.

Since all of the isolated RNA was reverse transcribed, expressed TCRB transcripts were what got sequenced. Some clones are missing from TCRdb's copy, which holds only in-frame ones; the method was immunoSEQ multiplex PCR. This table holds just over 600,000 clones, about 16% found once. Points on this clone: Its target is unknown.

The CDR3 is 17 amino acids. Germline V gene sequence: CDR1 KGHSH, CDR2 LQKENI. Trimming took 3 bases from V and 3 from J, leaving 20 bases between them. The receptor was isolated from a young man in good health. The J gene is TRBJ1-2, the V gene TRBV18; maybe TRBD1 (5 bases). The specimen sequenced was naive CD4+ T cells from blood. The CDR3 bases are TGTGCCAGCTCACCCGCTTATAGAGGGGTCGGAGACTATGGCTACACCTTC. Translating it yields CASSPAYRGVGDYGYTF.